Following are 17 T cell receptor beta chains from one sample sequenced in a study of CD8 T cells in ankylosing spondylitis. TCRdb re-called the 5' RACE reads with MiXCR, one entry per CDR3 protein. The sample has about 390,000 distinct CDR3 sequences, 20% to 25% seen once. Study-level findings and limits: Seven to nine highly homologous variants formed a TCR beta motif that appeared characteristic of ankylosing spondylitis blood.

These receptors lack a known antigen. Sequencing was performed on blood, either unsorted or a sorted T cell fraction (not recorded which). These receptors came from a male donor with ankylosing spondylitis.

This chain links TRBV20-1 with TRBJ2-1; 11 bases fit TRBD2. The CDR3 consists of 14 residues. Germline-derived CDR1 and CDR2 are DFQATT and SNEGSKA (reference sequence). Trimming removed 5 bases from V and 7 bases from J; junction bases left unmatched: 7. Here the CDR3 reads CSAPHRTSGNEQFF. The CDR3, as DNA: TGCAGTGCTCCGCACCGGACTAGCGGGAATGAGCAGTTCTTC.

This clonotype has a handful of counts. This chain connects TRBV14 to TRBJ1-1, with a weak D call TRBD1 (6 bases). Germline lookup yields CDR1 SGHDN and CDR2 FVKESK. The V end was cut by 3 bases, the J end by 0 bases, with 17 bases between. The CDR3 sequence is 17 residues long. The CDR3 here is CASSHFLFRDMNTEAFF. In DNA form, the CDR3 reads TGTGCCAGCAGCCACTTCCTCTTTCGGGACATGAACACTGAAGCTTTCTTT.

Only one count was recorded for this clonotype. V and J are TRBV28 and TRBJ2-3, with TRBD1 matching 8 bases. Germline lookup yields CDR1 MDHEN and CDR2 SYDVKM. The length of the CDR3 is 16 residues. V was pared by 6 bases and J by 4 bases, with 12 bases of the junction left unmatched. CDR3 residues: CASSLPDRGRADTQYF. The CDR3 DNA reads TGTGCCAGCAGCCTCCCCGACAGGGGCAGGGCAGATACGCAGTATTTT.

A few counts support this clonotype. The gene calls are TRBV12-3 or TRBV12-4 and TRBJ2-7, with a weak D call TRBD1 (5 bases). The CDR3 extends over 14 amino acids. Trimming stripped 5 bases from V and 4 bases from J, with 15 bases between. Here the CDR3 DNA reads TGTGCCAGCAGTCCCACAGGAATACCTTACGAGCAGTACTTC. Its translation is CASSPTGIPYEQYF.

This rearrangement joins TRBV6-4 to TRBJ2-2; no definite D call. The V end was cut by 11 bases, the J end by 8 bases, with 6 bases between. Germline V gene lookup returns CDR1 MRHNA and CDR2 SNTAGT. The CDR3 is 9 residues long. The CDR3 DNA sequence: TGTGCCGGATATGGGGAGCTGTTTTTT. Protein sequence: CAGYGELFF.

The genes are TRBV28 and TRBJ2-1, with a weak D call TRBD2 (6 bases). V was pared by 7 bases and J by 7 bases, with 17 bases between. The CDR3 loop spans 14 amino acids. Per the germline V gene, CDR1 is MDHEN and CDR2 is SYDVKM. The CDR3 sequence: CASTAGKRPNEQFF. DNA of the CDR3: TGTGCCAGCACCGCGGGAAAAAGGCCGAATGAGCAGTTCTTC.

The chain couples TRBV20-1 to TRBJ1-6; D not certain. The length of the CDR3 is 15 residues. V was clipped by 6 bases and J by 2 bases, with 14 bases between them. Germline loops: CDR1 DFQATT, CDR2 SNEGSKA (reference sequence). This CDR3 is CSARRGMTYNSPLHF. The CDR3 region has the DNA TGCAGTGCCCGTCGCGGGATGACCTATAATTCACCCCTCCACTTT.

The chain employs TRBV15 and TRBJ2-1; 8 bases match TRBD2. J gave up 6 bases and V 2 bases, and 12 bases lay outside the gene matches. Germline V gene data show CDR1 as LNHNV and CDR2 as YYDKDF (reference sequence). The CDR3 extends over 17 amino acids. The CDR3 DNA follows: TGTGCCACCAGCAGATACATTGGCGGGAGGTTTGCCAATGAGCAGTTCTTC. Its protein product is CATSRYIGGRFANEQFF.

This clonotype was observed a handful of times. V gene TRBV20-1 combines with J gene TRBJ1-1, with a tentative D call TRBD1 (6 bases). Trimming removed 1 base from V and 8 bases from J, with 11 bases in between. Germline loops: CDR1 DFQATT, CDR2 SNEGSKA (reference sequence). The CDR3 runs 12 residues. CDR3 DNA sequence: TGCAGTGCTAGAGGGCGGACAGTCGAAGCTTTCTTT. It is translated as CSARGRTVEAFF.

This clonotype was detected only a few times. This chain uses TRBV28 with TRBJ2-2; the D gene is possibly TRBD1 (5 bases). The CDR3 totals 14 residues. Germline CDR1 reads MDHEN; CDR2 reads SYDVKM. V was trimmed by 6 bases and J by 5 bases, leaving 13 bases between them. For the CDR3, the DNA is TGTGCCAGCAGGCCTTGGGGCGTGACCGGGGAGCTGTTTTTT. Protein product: CASRPWGVTGELFF.

Written as DNA, the CDR3 is TGCAGTGCCACAGATAGGACAGGGGGGCTAGCGGGAGATTTAGATGAGCAGTTCTTC. Translation gives CSATDRTGGLAGDLDEQFF. This chain connects TRBV20-1 to TRBJ2-1; D assignment may be TRBD1 or TRBD2 (10 bases each). Trimming cost V 6 bases and J 8 bases, with 35 bases left between them. This CDR3 is 19 amino acids long. The germline gives CDR1 DFQATT, CDR2 SNEGSKA (reference sequence).

The rearrangement links TRBV29-1 to TRBJ1-4; TRBD1 matches at 7 bases. This CDR3 has 13 amino acids. Germline V gene lookup returns CDR1 SQVTM and CDR2 ANQGSEA. V lost 6 bases to trimming and J lost 6 bases; unmatched junction nucleotides: 7. DNA for the CDR3: TGCAGCGTCCCCGGGACAGCCGATGAAAAACTGTTTTTT. Translated, it gives CSVPGTADEKLFF.

The chain carries TRBV12-3 or TRBV12-4 and TRBJ1-5; 7 bases align to TRBD1. This CDR3 is 14 amino acids long. The J segment lost 6 bases and the V segment lost 6 bases, leaving 8 bases of the junction unmatched. CDR3 coding DNA: TGTGCCAGCAGACTAGACAGGGCTGGTCAGCCCCAGCATTTT. Amino acid sequence: CASRLDRAGQPQHF.

The chain employs TRBV5-1 and TRBJ2-1; 9 nucleotides agree with TRBD2. J gave up 8 bases and V 5 bases, and 11 bases lay outside the gene matches. This CDR3 has 15 amino acids. Germline V gene lookup returns CDR1 SGHRS and CDR2 YFSETQ. This CDR3 reads CASRLVSGGGDEQFF. CDR3 coding DNA: TGCGCCAGCAGGCTGGTTAGCGGGGGCGGCGATGAGCAGTTCTTC.

The chain combines TRBV18 with TRBJ2-1; 11 nucleotides align to TRBD2. V lost 4 bases and J lost 6; bases outside the gene matches: 5. The CDR3 contains 15 residues. CDR1 is KGHSH and CDR2 is LQKENI in the germline V gene. The DNA of the CDR3 is TGTGCCAGCTCACTAGCGGGAGGGCCCTCCAATGAGCAGTTCTTC. Residues: CASSLAGGPSNEQFF. The variable domain in full, with the rest retrieved from reference TRBV18 and TRBJ2-1, is NAGVMQNPRHLVRRRGQEARLRCSPMKGHSHVYWYRQLPEEGLKFMVYLQKENIIDESGMPKERFSAEFPKEGPSILRIQQVVRGDSAAYFCASSLAGGPSNEQFFGPGTRLTVL.

The chain links TRBV28 to TRBJ1-1, with D maybe TRBD1 (5 bases). Trimming left V 3 bases short and J 4 bases short, with 9 bases between. In germline, CDR1 is MDHEN, CDR2 SYDVKM. This CDR3 region has 13 residues. DNA of the CDR3: TGTGCCAGCAGTTTTAGGGGAGGCACTGAAGCTTTCTTT. Encoded protein: CASSFRGGTEAFF.

This clonotype has more than one count but fewer than ten. This rearrangement joins TRBV19 to TRBJ1-4, with a weak D call TRBD1 (6 bases). Germline CDR1 and CDR2: LNHDA and SQIVND (reference sequence). V lost 5 bases and J lost 8, with 24 bases in between. CDR3 length equals 17 residues. CDR3 coding DNA: TGTGCCAGTAGTGCCGAGGCGAGGGGGGTGATTGACGAAAAACTGTTTTTT. Encoded protein: CASSAEARGVIDEKLFF.